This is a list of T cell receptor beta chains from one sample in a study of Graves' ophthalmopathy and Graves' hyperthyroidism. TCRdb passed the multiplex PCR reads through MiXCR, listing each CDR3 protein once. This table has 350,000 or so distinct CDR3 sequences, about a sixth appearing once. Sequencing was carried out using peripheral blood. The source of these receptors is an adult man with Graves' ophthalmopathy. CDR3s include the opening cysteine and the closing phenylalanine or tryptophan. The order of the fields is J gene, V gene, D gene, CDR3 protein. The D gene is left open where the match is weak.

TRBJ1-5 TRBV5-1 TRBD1 CASRPTGDSNQPQHF
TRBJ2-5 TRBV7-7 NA CASSPTSYSGRETQYF
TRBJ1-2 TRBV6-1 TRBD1 CASSPGTASNYGYTF
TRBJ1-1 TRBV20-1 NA CSARERPATGAFF
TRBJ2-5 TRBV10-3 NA CAISESGLREKTQYF
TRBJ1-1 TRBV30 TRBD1 CAWSGDRGHREAFF
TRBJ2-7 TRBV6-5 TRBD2 CASSSRSGAPYEQYF
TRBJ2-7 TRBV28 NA CASSDSHSYEQYF
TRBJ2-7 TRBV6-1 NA CASRRGPRYEQYF
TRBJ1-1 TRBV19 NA CATQVYRDGLNTEAFF
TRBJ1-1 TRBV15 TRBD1 CATSRGQGRTEAFF
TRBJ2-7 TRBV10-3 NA CAISPPEDEQYF
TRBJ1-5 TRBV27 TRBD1 CASSPFDRGGQPQHF
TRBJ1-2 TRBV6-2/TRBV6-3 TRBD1 CASRTGTEQTNYGYTF
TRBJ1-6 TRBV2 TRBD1 CASSVRSSGTESNSPLHF
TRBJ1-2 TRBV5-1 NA CASSMEGESYGYTF
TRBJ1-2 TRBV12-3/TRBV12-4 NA CASARGGYGYTF
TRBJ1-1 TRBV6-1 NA CASSEGPLASSPQAFF
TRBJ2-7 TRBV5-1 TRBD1 CASSIRGQGSGEQYF
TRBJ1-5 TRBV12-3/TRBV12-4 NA CASSFVWNQPQHF
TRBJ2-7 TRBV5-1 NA CASSLQQEHYEQYF
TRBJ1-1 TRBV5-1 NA CASSLLGAGAEAFF
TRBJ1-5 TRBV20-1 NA CSVGGNQPQHF
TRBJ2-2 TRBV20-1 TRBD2 CSATRSGGAGELFF
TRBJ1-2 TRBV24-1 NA CATSDAGFRYGYTF
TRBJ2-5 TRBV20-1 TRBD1 CSVRPGGQGSWTQYF
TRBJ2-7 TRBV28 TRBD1 CASSSPTGGFSYEQYF
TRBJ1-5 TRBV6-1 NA CASSEAQSLPQHF
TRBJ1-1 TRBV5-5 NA CASSFGTILNTEAFF
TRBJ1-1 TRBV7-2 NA CASSLVLGSGGTEAFF
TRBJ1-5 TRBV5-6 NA CASSLGRNNQPQHF
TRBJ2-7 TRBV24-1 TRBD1 CATSDNRGGYEQYF
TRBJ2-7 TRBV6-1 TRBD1 CASSPGQDEQYF
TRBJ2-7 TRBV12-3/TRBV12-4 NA CASSLGQGISKQYF
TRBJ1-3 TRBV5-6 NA CASSLGSREENTIYF
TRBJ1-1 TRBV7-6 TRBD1 CASSYQGGALNTEAFF
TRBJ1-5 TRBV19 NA CASTINGGNQPQHF
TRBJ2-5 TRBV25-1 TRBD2 CASSELGRGVGPETQYF
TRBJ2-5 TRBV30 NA CAWRKAGIEETQYF
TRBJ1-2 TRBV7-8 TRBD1 CANSSGQTHNYGYTF
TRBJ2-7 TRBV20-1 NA CSPMTGIYEQYF
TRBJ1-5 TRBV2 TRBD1 CASSGTGGDQPQHF
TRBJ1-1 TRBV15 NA CATSSLGGADTEAFF
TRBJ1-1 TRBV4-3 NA CASSQDAGRNTEAFF
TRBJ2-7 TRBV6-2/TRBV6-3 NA CASSLGSSYEQSF
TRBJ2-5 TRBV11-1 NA CASSPAPIGAETQYF
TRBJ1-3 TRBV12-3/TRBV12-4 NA CASSRAILGNTIYF